Listed here are 21 T cell receptor beta chains from one sample, sequenced in a study of T cell repertoires in cytomegalovirus infection (dated by TCRdb to about 2019). The treatment or condition label, read with the paper, signifies: in vitro stimulation with specific CMV peptide epitopes to enrich CMV-specific T cells. The sequencer listed for this sample is Illumina HiSeq 1500. TCRdb took the public reads, trimmed them with fastp at Q25, ran MiXCR for clone calling and kept in-frame beta chains. Each entry merges the rows of one CDR3 protein and shows their most common DNA and genes. Across this sample there are approximately 990,000 distinct CDR3 sequences, with approximately 31% seen only once. 13% of the sample is in the top ten clones. Their antigens remain unidentified. This sample comprised cultured CD8+ T cells from PBMCs, obtained from culture after CMV antigen stimulation. The receptors shown here come from a human donor in good health (CMV status not recorded). Some clones in this sample may be carry-over from other donors' samples.

This chain uses TRBV11-3 with TRBJ1-1, with D hard to call. The CDR3 is made up of 13 amino acids. Looked up from germline, CDR1 is SGHNT and CDR2 is YENEEA. Trimming pared 3 bases from V and 5 bases from J, leaving 10 bases between. This chain's CDR3 is CASSFRSSTEAFF. For the CDR3, the DNA is TGTGCCAGCAGCTTCCGGTCGTCGACTGAAGCTTTCTTT.

The V gene is TRBV5-1, the J gene TRBJ2-7; 7 bases agree with TRBD1. After removal of 0 bases from V and 1 base from J, the junction contained 4 bases not matched to a gene. Germline V gene data show CDR1 as SGHRS and CDR2 as YFSETQ. The CDR3 extends over 15 amino acids. The CDR3 region is CASSLAGTASYEQYF. In DNA, the CDR3 is TGCGCCAGCAGCTTGGCCGGGACAGCATCCTACGAGCAGTACTTC.

The chain is built from TRBV19 and TRBJ1-2; 10 bases are shared with TRBD1. V gave up 3 bases and J gave up 2 bases; unmatched junction bases: 6. From germline, CDR1 is LNHDA and CDR2 SQIVND (reference sequence). This CDR3 is 16 amino acids long. In nucleotides, the CDR3 is TGTGCCAGTAGTATTCTCCGGGACAGGGGCAACTATGGCTACACCTTC. Its protein is CASSILRDRGNYGYTF.

This rearrangement joins TRBV11-3 to TRBJ2-7, with D unclear. The length of the CDR3 is 11 residues. Germline V gene sequence: CDR1 SGHNT, CDR2 YENEEA. Trimming took off 11 bases at V and 4 bases at J, with 12 bases between the two ends. CDR3 DNA: TGTGCCTCTCTGGGCTTTTACGAGCAGTACGTC. Its protein is CASLGFYEQYV.

The CDR3 loop reads CASSSARGGPEAFF. CDR3 in DNA: TGTGCCAGCAGTTCGGCGCGGGGGGGACCTGAAGCTTTCTTT. The genes are TRBV27 and TRBJ1-1, with TRBD1 as a possible D gene (5 bases). Trimming left V 4 bases short and J 6 bases short, with 15 bases between. Germline CDR1 and CDR2: MNHEY and SMNVEV (reference sequence). The CDR3 extends over 14 amino acids.

The chain links TRBV27 to TRBJ1-4; possibly TRBD1 for D (6 bases). CDR1 is MNHEY, CDR2 SMNVEV, per germline (reference sequence). CDR3 length: 12 residues. V shed 5 bases and J shed 11 bases, with 12 bases lying between them. In DNA, the CDR3 is TGTGCCAGCAGTGGAGGGGGTAGGAAACTGTTTTTT. Its protein product is CASSGGGRKLFF.

This clonotype was detected only a few times. This chain's CDR3 is CASSSRTGTATEAFF. DNA for the CDR3: TGTGCCAGTAGTTCCCGGACAGGGACGGCAACTGAAGCTTTCTTT. This chain links TRBV19 with TRBJ1-1, with 8 bases that match TRBD1. V lost 5 bases, J lost 5 bases, and 10 bases stayed unmatched. CDR3 length equals 15 residues. In germline, CDR1 is LNHDA, CDR2 SQIVND (reference sequence).

Of note for this clonotype: An end of the junction does not agree with germline; a read error may underlie this. The CDR3 DNA is TGTGTCAGCAGCCTTCCTCGGGCGGACAATGAGCAGTTCTTC. Protein sequence: CVSSLPRADNEQFF. This rearrangement joins TRBV7-6 to TRBJ2-1; D ambiguous. CDR3 length: 14 residues. The germline V gene encodes CDR1 SGHVS and CDR2 FNYEAQ.

This chain joins TRBV19 and TRBJ2-1, with D possibly TRBD1 on 5 matching bases. The V end was cut by 5 bases, the J end by 8 bases, with 13 bases between. Germline V CDR1 and CDR2: LNHDA, SQIVND (reference sequence). The CDR3 loop spans 13 amino acids. The CDR3 reads CASSLRIGDEQFF. Here the CDR3 DNA reads TGTGCCAGTAGTCTCCGGATAGGGGATGAGCAGTTCTTC.

There are a few counts of this clonotype. The V and J genes are TRBV6-1 and TRBJ1-4, with D perhaps matching TRBD1 (5 bases). Germline CDR1 MNHNS, CDR2 SASEGT. CDR3 length equals 13 residues. Trimming took 8 bases from V and 4 from J, leaving 11 bases between them. This chain's CDR3 is CASQGRVNEKLFF. The CDR3 nucleotides are TGTGCCAGCCAGGGACGGGTTAATGAAAAACTGTTTTTT.

The chain recombines TRBV11-3 with TRBJ2-1; maybe TRBD2 (6 bases). The CDR3 consists of 13 residues. Trimming took off 5 bases at V and 7 bases at J, with 12 bases between the two ends. CDR1 and CDR2 from the germline V gene are SGHNT and YENEEA. CDR3 in amino acids: CASSLMEGNEQFF. For the CDR3, the DNA is TGTGCCAGCAGCCTAATGGAGGGGAATGAGCAGTTCTTC.

This clonotype was detected only once. The chain links TRBV20-1 to TRBJ1-5; possibly TRBD1 for D (5 bases). The CDR3 has 15 residues. The V end lost 0 bases, the J end lost 3 bases, and 12 bases lay between the germline ends. The V gene's germline CDR1 is DFQATT and CDR2 SNEGSKA (reference sequence). CDR3 sequence reads: CSARDDKDTNQPQHF. The CDR3 bases are TGCAGTGCTAGAGATGATAAGGACACCAATCAGCCCCAGCATTTT.

J is TRBJ1-2 and V is TRBV6-1, with D maybe TRBD1 (6 bases). The CDR3 totals 15 residues. CDR1 is MNHNS, CDR2 SASEGT, per germline. Trimming shortened V by 3 bases and J by 5 bases, and 16 bases separated the two germline ends. The CDR3 here is CASSETTGSFYGYTF. DNA for the CDR3: TGTGCCAGCAGTGAGACGACAGGAAGCTTTTATGGCTACACCTTC.

The chain's CDR3 is CASSESPGFGYEQYF. Written as DNA, the CDR3 is TGTGCCAGCAGTGAAAGCCCGGGATTCGGATACGAGCAGTACTTC. This chain uses TRBV6-1 with TRBJ2-7, with a weak D call TRBD2 (5 bases). V was pared by 2 bases and J by 4 bases, with 15 bases between. The CDR3 contains 15 residues. CDR1 MNHNS and CDR2 SASEGT come from the germline V gene.

J is TRBJ2-5 and V is TRBV14; TRBD1 or TRBD2 may be the D gene (6 bases each). V gave up 8 bases and J gave up 1 base, with 14 bases separating them. Germline lookup yields CDR1 SGHDN and CDR2 FVKESK. The CDR3 has 14 amino acids. CDR3 DNA: TGTGCCAGCCGGTCTCGGGGGCCCCAAGAGACCCAGTACTTC. Protein sequence: CASRSRGPQETQYF.

The chain couples TRBV10-3 to TRBJ1-2; D may be TRBD1 (5 bases). The CDR3 has 15 amino acids. Trimming stripped 6 bases from V and 4 bases from J, with 18 bases between. Germline V gene data show CDR1 as ENHRY and CDR2 as SYGVKD. CDR3: CAISAETKRGYGYTF. The CDR3 DNA reads as TGTGCCATCAGCGCCGAGACGAAAAGGGGCTATGGCTACACCTTC.

This clonotype was counted only a few times. The chain couples TRBV11-2 to TRBJ2-1; a possible D gene is TRBD2 (7 bases). Trimming took off 5 bases at V and 0 bases at J, with 17 bases between the two ends. Germline V gene data show CDR1 as SGHAT and CDR2 as FQNNGV. The length of the CDR3 is 17 residues. This CDR3 reads CASSRGGGALSYNEQFF. The DNA of the CDR3 is TGTGCCAGCAGCCGAGGGGGGGGGGCCCTCTCCTACAATGAGCAGTTCTTC. Filled out from reference TRBV11-2 and TRBJ2-1, the complete variable domain reads EAGVAQSPRYKIIEKRQSVAFWCNPISGHATLYWYQQILGQGPKLLIQFQNNGVVDDSQLPKDRFSAERLKGVDSTLKIQPAKLEDSAVYLCASSRGGGALSYNEQFFGPGTRLTVL.

This clonotype came up a few times. The J gene is TRBJ2-3, the V gene TRBV7-9; D not certain. Trimming took off 6 bases at V and 5 bases at J, with 15 bases between the two ends. This CDR3 comprises 14 residues. CDR1 SEHNR and CDR2 FQNEAQ come from the germline V gene (reference sequence). The CDR3 DNA follows: TGTGCCAGCAGTTCCGGTCAAGGCCAAGATACGCAGTATTTT. Its protein is CASSSGQGQDTQYF.

The chain has TRBV7-9 and TRBJ2-7; no firm D call. The germline V and J ends were trimmed by 7 bases and 1 base, with 17 bases remaining between them. The CDR3 sequence is 15 residues long. Per the germline V gene, CDR1 is SEHNR and CDR2 is FQNEAQ (reference sequence). This CDR3 reads CASNFNPRVSYEQYF. CDR3 bases: TGTGCCAGCAACTTCAATCCTAGGGTATCCTACGAGCAGTACTTC.

The table lists this clonotype with many counts. V gene TRBV7-8 combines with J gene TRBJ2-5, with 12 bases that match TRBD2. CDR3 length: 15 amino acids. Trimming took 5 bases from V and 3 from J; bases not matched to a gene: 4. Germline loops: CDR1 SGHVS, CDR2 FQNEAQ. CDR3 sequence (DNA): TGTGCCAGCAGCCCCCGGACTAGCGGGGAAGAGACCCAGTACTTC. Translated: CASSPRTSGEETQYF.

The chain links TRBV7-9 to TRBJ2-5, with D hard to call. Deletions cut 7 bases from V and 2 bases from J, with 11 bases between. Germline values: CDR1 SEHNR, CDR2 FQNEAQ (reference sequence). The CDR3 loop spans 13 amino acids. CDR3 loop: CASTRTVQETQYF. The CDR3 DNA follows: TGTGCCAGCACCAGAACGGTACAAGAGACCCAGTACTTC.